This TCR beta chain comes out of a study of blood T cell repertoires in COVID-19 (dated by TCRdb to 2018 to 2021). Turning to the overall study: The collaborator samples originated in the United States, Italy and Spain and spanned the acute and convalescent phases of COVID-19. The material from the prospective study consisted of cDNA or gDNA derived from T cells, B-cell-depleted T cells, or PBMCs. The dataset comprised deeply sampled blood TCRbeta repertoires from subjects exposed to, actively infected with, or recovered from COVID-19. The repertoires were released in a freely available public database intended as a resource for research on the immune response to SARS-CoV-2. The samples were drawn from the first 160 participants of the ongoing ImmuneRACE study and from 1,200 or so subjects provided by 6 global collaborators. Sample metadata almost always included a de-identified subject ID, COVID-19 status, age in years and sex. HLA class I and class II types, where available, came from metadata supplied by the sample provider rather than from assay-based typing.

On the study overall, not on this receptor specifically: The quantity of clinical and demographic metadata differed by source and by participant and was supplied without curation.

Unmatched junction bases come to 0, with V trimmed by 3 bases and J by 1 base. CDR1 and CDR2 (MDHEN, SYDVKM) derive from the germline V gene. CDR3 length: 14 amino acids, cysteine to phenylalanine. The DNA shown is the 42-base CDR3, in frame from base 1. Whole blood was collected in K2EDTA tubes by collaborating institutions according to the institutions' own protocols. For TCRbeta analysis, collaborator samples were shipped as frozen whole blood, as isolated PBMCs, or as DNA extracted from either sample type. Comment on this clone: Its antigen specificity is not known. Per-nucleotide qualities are absent, and no much larger clonotype sits a single base away. The same CDR3 can be traced to other DNA sequences in this sample.

The immunoSEQ Assay, a bias-controlled multiplex PCR, was used to amplify TCRbeta CDR3 regions from genomic DNA. In the authors' own workflow: Nucleated cell counts per sample were estimated from amplification of reference gene primers within the assay. To quantify the absolute abundance of each unique TCRbeta CDR3 rearrangement, sequence reads were collapsed and filtered. For each sample, productive Simpson clonality was calculated by taking the square root of Simpson's diversity index across productive rearrangements. The source is immuneACCESS, and TCRdb retained only in-frame sequences with V and J called. Part of the clones is not carried over; for the studies checked, unresolved V genes explain less than half of this, and the remainder is unexplained. The V and J calls and clone size come from that table; D and trimming were worked out from the DNA. This sample is represented by approximately 350,000 clones; roughly 90% of them were singletons. The ten largest make up 0.95% to 1.5% of the sample.

Sequencing used peripheral blood. The source of this sequence is a man between 35 and 55 years old with acute or convalescent COVID-19. This receptor chain uses TRBV28 and TRBJ1-1, with 9 bases matching TRBD1. The DNA sequence is TGTGCCAGCAGTTTGGGACAGGGGAACACTGAAGCTTTCTTT. Its translation is CASSLGQGNTEAFF.